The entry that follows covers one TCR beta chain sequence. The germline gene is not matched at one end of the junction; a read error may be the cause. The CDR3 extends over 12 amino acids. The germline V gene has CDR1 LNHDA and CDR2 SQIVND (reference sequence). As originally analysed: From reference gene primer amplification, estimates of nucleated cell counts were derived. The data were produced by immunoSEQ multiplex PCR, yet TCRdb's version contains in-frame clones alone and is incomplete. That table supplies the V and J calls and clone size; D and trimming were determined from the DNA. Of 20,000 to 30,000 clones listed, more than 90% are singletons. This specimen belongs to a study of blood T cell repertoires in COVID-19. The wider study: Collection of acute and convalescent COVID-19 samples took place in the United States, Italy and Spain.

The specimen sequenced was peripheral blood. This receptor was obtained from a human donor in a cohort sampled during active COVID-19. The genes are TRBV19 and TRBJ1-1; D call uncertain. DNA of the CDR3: TGTGCCAGTAGTGTCAGGAACGCTGAAGCTTTCTTT. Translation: CASSVRNAEAFF.